This T cell receptor beta chain was observed in a study of T cell changes during pregnancy in multiple sclerosis. The V gene lost 4 bases and the J gene lost 7 bases, with 20 bases spanning the gap. Germline V gives CDR1 LGHNA, CDR2 YSLEER. The length of the CDR3 is 16 residues. Profiled with immunoSEQ multiplex PCR; TCRdb holds only in-frame clones, not every one. The table has 35,000 or so clones, 91% seen once. This clonotype was sampled from a female donor in good health, enrolled as a control in a pregnancy study. This specimen was CD4+ T cells from peripheral blood mononuclear cells, taken in the third trimester of pregnancy. The chain uses TRBV4-3 and TRBJ2-1; TRBD2 might be the D (7 bases). The CDR3 spells CASSPLGGGLGNEQFF. The CDR3 DNA reads TGCGCCAGCAGCCCCCTAGGGGGAGGGCTGGGGAATGAGCAGTTCTTC.